The clone carrying this T cell receptor beta chain was seen a few times. Its antigen is still unknown. The data stem from a study of T cells in Graves' hyperthyroidism and ophthalmopathy. Study-level points and caveats: The model forecast ophthalmopathy, anticipating it by a median roughly 6.3 months before onset.

The CDR3 runs 15 residues. Trimming cost V 0 bases and J 3 bases, with 11 bases left between them. Looked up from germline, CDR1 is SGHRS and CDR2 is YFSETQ. PBMCs were collected from an approximately 9.2 ml volume of fresh peripheral blood. It was RNA transcripts that yielded the amplified TCR beta CDR3 regions. The HTBI primer set drove a first-round RT-PCR of the TCR CDR3. Each CDR3 protein gets one entry after TCRdb re-called the multiplex PCR reads with MiXCR. The sample has nearly 600,000 distinct CDR3 sequences, more than 11% seen once. The origin of this receptor is a woman aged 25 to 45 with Graves' hyperthyroidism that later progressed to Graves' ophthalmopathy. V gene TRBV5-1 combines with J gene TRBJ2-3; D remains ambiguous. The sample consisted of blood. The CDR3 region is CASSLASITTDTQYF. The CDR3 bases are TGCGCCAGCAGCTTGGCCTCGATCACAACAGATACGCAGTATTTT.